Following are 9 T cell receptor beta chains from one sample sequenced in a study of tumor-infiltrating lymphocytes in primary liver carcinoma. Reverse transcription of about 0.5 ug total RNA with a constant-region primer produced TCR beta cDNA. Library construction for TCR beta comprised three nested multiplex PCR rounds performed with slightly modified ARM-PCR. Primers for the first two PCR rounds were TRBV1-TRBV30 forward primers and a C-beta reverse primer (about 10 cycles per round). Each CDR3 protein gets one entry after TCRdb re-called the multiplex PCR reads with MiXCR. The sample consists of approximately 100,000 distinct CDR3 sequences, approximately 70% of them appearing once. Joint extraction of RNA and DNA used about 17-31 mg of bulk tissue that was unsorted. Sequenced material: liver tumor tissue from sampling region 2. The sample's subset: tumor region T2, inferior pole. The source is a woman between 55 and 75 years old with primary liver carcinoma and hepatitis B virus infection.

Comment on this clonotype: Germline is not matched at one junction end, which may reflect a read error. The chain has TRBV11-2 and TRBJ1-2; possible D gene TRBD1, 5 bases. The CDR3 covers 17 residues. CDR1 and CDR2 (germline): SGHAT, FQNNGV. DNA of the CDR3: TGTGCCAGCAGCTTAGATCCGTTCAGGGCGTTGCACTATGGTTACACCTTC. This gives the protein CASSLDPFRALHYGYTF.

Concerning this clonotype: This may be a read error, as it is one base from a much larger clone. The V and J genes are TRBV20-1 and TRBJ2-1, with 7 positions matching TRBD1. The CDR3 has 15 amino acids. The germline gives CDR1 DFQATT, CDR2 SNEGSKA (reference sequence). Trimming took 3 bases from V and 9 from J; bases not matched to a gene: 14. The CDR3 loop is CSASDPETGSGEQFF. CDR3 coding DNA: TGCAGTGCTAGTGACCCCGAGACAGGGTCCGGTGAGCAGTTCTTC.

In regard to this clonotype: This likely comes from a read error, as the CDR3 has no conserved phenylalanine or tryptophan at its end. This chain joins TRBV29-1 and TRBJ1-1; D not resolved. This CDR3 is 12 amino acids long. The V gene's germline CDR1 is SQVTM and CDR2 ANQGSEA. V was shortened by 6 bases and J by 4 bases, with 12 bases between the two germline ends. As DNA, the CDR3 is TGCAGCGTCGGGAGAGTGGGCACTGAAGCTTTCCTT. Encoded protein: CSVGRVGTEAFL.

Notes on this clonotype: At one boundary the junction diverges from the germline segment, which might be a read error. The V gene is TRBV7-8, the J gene TRBJ2-1; 14 bases map to TRBD2. This CDR3 is 16 amino acids long. CDR1 and CDR2 from the germline V gene are SGHVS and FQNEAQ. The CDR3 protein is CAGSLVGTSGSNEQFF. The CDR3 DNA reads TGTGCCGGCAGCTTGGTTGGGACTAGCGGGAGTAATGAACAGTTCTTC.

Regarding this clonotype: One end of the junction does not line up with germline, which may come from a read error. The chain uses TRBV6-5 and TRBJ1-2; D not resolved. The CDR3 has 13 amino acids. CDR1 MNHEY and CDR2 SVGAGI come from the germline V gene. The CDR3 DNA is TGCGCCAGCAGTTACTCGAGCGAATATGGCTACACCTTC. Translating it yields CASSYSSEYGYTF.

This clonotype was counted a single time. The gene calls are TRBV5-1 and TRBJ2-6; D could derive from TRBD1 or TRBD2 (7 bases each). From germline, CDR1 is SGHRS and CDR2 YFSETQ. The CDR3 length is 17 residues. Here the CDR3 reads CSGRGGNFGSGANVLTF. The CDR3 DNA reads TGCTCCGGCAGGGGGGGAAATTTCGGATCTGGGGCCAACGTCCTGACTTTC. The complete variable domain, with remaining parts taken from reference TRBV5-1 and TRBJ2-6, reads KAGVTQTPRYLIKTRGQQVTLSCSPISGHRSVSWYQQTPGQGLQFLFEYFSETQRNKGNFPGRFSGRQFSNSRSEMNVSTLELGDSALYLCSGRGGNFGSGANVLTFGAGSRLTVL.

V gene TRBV28 combines with J gene TRBJ2-7; no reliable D call. V lost 3 bases and J lost 2, with 14 bases in between. Germline V lookup: CDR1 MDHEN, CDR2 SYDVKM. This CDR3 comprises 15 residues. CDR3 amino acids: CASSFICLSTYEQYF. CDR3 nucleotide sequence: TGTGCCAGCAGTTTTATTTGCCTTTCAACCTACGAGCAGTACTTC. Looking up the rest from reference TRBV28 and TRBJ2-7 gives the full variable domain: DVKVTQSSRYLVKRTGEKVFLECVQDMDHENMFWYRQDPGLGLRLIYFSYDVKMKEKGDIPEGYSVSREKKERFSLILESASTNQTSMYLCASSFICLSTYEQYFGPGTRLTVT.

This clonotype appeared many times. This chain links TRBV6-5 with TRBJ2-1; a weak D match, TRBD2 (6 bases). V was pared by 7 bases and J by 3 bases, with 22 bases between. From germline, CDR1 is MNHEY and CDR2 SVGAGI. The CDR3 runs 17 residues. This CDR3 reads CASNYPGGAGGYNEQFF. The CDR3 DNA is TGTGCCAGCAACTACCCAGGCGGGGCAGGAGGCTACAATGAGCAGTTCTTC.

The chain employs TRBV5-6 and TRBJ1-4; D might be TRBD1 (5 bases). The germline V gene encodes CDR1 SGHDT and CDR2 YYEEEE. The CDR3 extends over 14 amino acids. This CDR3 is CVISLVGDDEKLFF. For the CDR3, the DNA is TGTGTCATCAGCTTGGTAGGGGACGATGAAAAACTGTTTTTT.